This T cell receptor beta chain was found in a study of cytomegalovirus exposure and HLA in healthy donors. It was with 60 Vbeta and 13 Jbeta primers that the PCR ran. Clones were read by immunoSEQ multiplex PCR, and TCRdb kept only the in-frame ones, dropping some. The sample consists of fewer than 250,000 clones, about 80% of them appearing once. The sequence was obtained from a male donor in good health and CMV-seronegative. The source material was PBMCs.

The DNA for the CDR3 is TGTGCCAGCAGAGGGACTAGCGGGGGGGCGAATGAGCAGTTCTTC. Encoded protein: CASRGTSGGANEQFF. The V and J genes are TRBV2 and TRBJ2-1; 16 bases fit TRBD2. V trimming: 6 bases; J trimming: 7 bases; junction bases outside the gene matches: 3. This CDR3 is 15 amino acids long. Looked up from germline, CDR1 is SNHLY and CDR2 is FYNNEI.